These T cell receptor beta chains were read from a single sample in a study of blood T cell repertoires in COVID-19. Some clones are missing from TCRdb's copy, which holds only in-frame ones; the method was immunoSEQ multiplex PCR. The table shows 95,000 to 150,000 clones, with about 87% occurring only once. The source material was peripheral blood. Receptors were obtained from a woman in her 70s with acute or convalescent COVID-19. Each CDR3 is given with its conserved first and last residue. The size entry is marked missing in some rows and otherwise reads once, few, many or a size class.

v_gene | abundance | CDR3aa
TRBV11-3 | . | CASSLTPPGTHSPLHF
TRBV2 | few | CASRQGATGELFF
TRBV24-1 | . | CATQGGLAGVREQFF
TRBV5-1 | . | CASSLGGQGRSPLHF
TRBV3-1/TRBV3-2 | . | CASSQAIGGRNTEAFF
TRBV6-2/TRBV6-3 | once | CASSLSRDRDAEAFF
TRBV6-1 | . | CASSEVRGQGGDAFF
TRBV4-2 | . | CASSQERGGITSTDTQYF
TRBV12-3/TRBV12-4 | once | CASSRGGGTEAFF
TRBV4-1 | once | CASSQVAHTLAKNIQYF
TRBV11-2 | few | CASSLTGGGDTEAFF
TRBV11-2 | . | CASSSTRDIQYF
TRBV10-2 | . | CASSDSGTGGSNSPLHF
TRBV28 | . | CASRPPAQSFETQYF
TRBV28 | . | CASSSAGQGLKGYTF